The source of this TCR beta chain is a study of blood T cell repertoires in COVID-19. Profiling relied on immunoSEQ multiplex PCR, and the TCRdb table lists in-frame clones only, not all of them. Among 55,000 to 70,000 clones listed, 87% were seen once. Germline V gives CDR1 SGHRS, CDR2 YFSETQ. The CDR3 extends over 15 amino acids. Trimming shortened V by 6 bases and J by 0 bases, and 15 bases separated the two germline ends. This clone was seen once. The source is an elderly woman with COVID-19, enrolled during active disease. The sample taken for sequencing was peripheral blood. This rearrangement joins TRBV5-1 to TRBJ1-1; tentatively, D is TRBD1 (6 bases). CDR3 amino acids: CASTYGGDMNTEAFF. For the CDR3, the DNA is TGCGCCAGCACCTACGGGGGGGACATGAACACTGAAGCTTTCTTT.